This section outlines one T cell receptor beta chain sequence together with its context. The data originate from a study of T cell changes during pregnancy in multiple sclerosis. Germline V gene lookup returns CDR1 GTSNPN and CDR2 SVGIG (reference sequence). J was trimmed by 4 bases and V by 4 bases; bases with no gene match: 4. The CDR3 is 13 residues long. Sequencing used immunoSEQ multiplex PCR; TCRdb keeps in-frame clones, though not all of them. This sample has fewer than 90,000 clones; about 94% occur once, and the top ten carry 1.4%. The receptor's source is a female donor in good health, enrolled as a control in a pregnancy study. J is TRBJ2-1 and V is TRBV30, with 7 bases aligning to TRBD2. Source: peripheral blood, taken in the third trimester of pregnancy. The CDR3 coding sequence is TGTGCCTGGAAAGGGACTAAATACAATGAGCAGTTCTTC. Protein: CAWKGTKYNEQFF.